Following are 9 T cell receptor beta chains from one sample sequenced in a study of blood T cell repertoires in COVID-19. Assay: immunoSEQ multiplex PCR; the TCRdb copy retains only in-frame clones and omits some. The sample has some 220,000 clones, 84% seen once. Sequenced input: peripheral blood. These receptors came from a woman over 75 with active or convalescent COVID-19.

V gene TRBV11-3 combines with J gene TRBJ2-7, with 8 bases aligning to TRBD2. V shed 8 bases, J shed 1 base, and the junction held 10 bases outside the gene matches. Germline assignment: CDR1 SGHNT and CDR2 YENEEA. The CDR3 length is 15 residues. Here the CDR3 reads CASPGVAGISYEQYF. CDR3 nucleotide sequence: TGTGCCAGCCCCGGGGTAGCGGGAATTTCCTACGAGCAGTACTTC.

This chain connects TRBV6-2 or TRBV6-3 to TRBJ2-2; TRBD1 might be the D (7 bases). V was cut by 0 bases and J by 4 bases, with 9 bases left in between. CDR1 MNHEY and CDR2 SVGEGT come from the germline V gene. There are 15 residues in the CDR3. This CDR3 is CASSYSRGVTGELFF. CDR3 coding DNA: TGTGCCAGCAGTTACTCCAGGGGGGTCACCGGGGAGCTGTTTTTT.

This rearrangement joins TRBV11-2 to TRBJ2-3; possible D gene TRBD2, 6 bases. Trimming cost V 2 bases and J 0 bases, with 15 bases left between them. This CDR3 spans 17 amino acids. The germline V gene has CDR1 SGHAT and CDR2 FQNNGV. CDR3 sequence: CASSLRLFSGSTDTQYF. In DNA form, the CDR3 reads TGTGCCAGCAGCTTAAGGTTGTTTAGCGGCAGCACAGATACGCAGTATTTT.

A few counts support this clone. The V call is TRBV30, the J call TRBJ1-5; 12 bases are a match to TRBD1. This CDR3 contains 14 residues. Trimming at V came to 3 bases and at J to 6 bases, leaving 3 bases not matched to a gene. Germline CDR1 reads GTSNPN; CDR2 reads SVGIG (reference sequence). The CDR3 coding sequence is TGTGCCTGGAGAGGGACAGGGGGCGGTCAGCCCCAGCATTTT. Translated, it gives CAWRGTGGGQPQHF.

J is TRBJ1-5 and V is TRBV10-3; 8 bases map to TRBD1. CDR3 length: 17 amino acids. CDR1 is ENHRY and CDR2 is SYGVKD in the germline V gene. V lost 0 bases to trimming and J lost 7 bases; unmatched junction nucleotides: 11. CDR3 sequence reads: CAISESGGLAGGQPQHF. CDR3 DNA sequence: TGTGCCATCAGTGAGTCCGGGGGGTTGGCAGGGGGCCAGCCCCAGCATTTT.

The rearrangement uses TRBV7-2 and TRBJ2-6; TRBD1 might be the D (5 bases). This CDR3 has 16 amino acids. CDR1 and CDR2 from the germline V gene are SGHTA and FQGNSA. V lost 6 bases and J lost 0, with 12 bases in between. CDR3 residues: CASSLRQSSGANVLTF. DNA of the CDR3: TGTGCCAGCAGTCTTAGACAGAGCTCTGGGGCCAACGTCCTGACTTTC.

The chain links TRBV2 to TRBJ2-7; 13 bases fit TRBD2. CDR3 size: 14 residues. CDR1 is SNHLY and CDR2 is FYNNEI in the germline V gene. Trimming at V came to 6 bases and at J to 6 bases, leaving 5 bases not matched to a gene. The CDR3 nucleotides read TGTGCCAGCAGACCGGGACTAGCGGGGACCGAGCAGTACTTC. Translating it yields CASRPGLAGTEQYF.

This chain links TRBV5-1 with TRBJ2-2; 12 bases match TRBD2. The CDR3 sequence is 15 residues long. J lost 6 bases, V lost 9 bases, and 9 bases had no gene match. Germline V CDR1 and CDR2: SGHRS, YFSETQ. The CDR3 DNA sequence: TGCGCCACTAAACGACTAGCGGGAGCGTCCGGGGAGCTGTTTTTT. Translation: CATKRLAGASGELFF. Complete variable domain (other parts from reference TRBV5-1 and TRBJ2-2): KAGVTQTPRYLIKTRGQQVTLSCSPISGHRSVSWYQQTPGQGLQFLFEYFSETQRNKGNFPGRFSGRQFSNSRSEMNVSTLELGDSALYLCATKRLAGASGELFFGEGSRLTVL.

The genes are TRBV7-8 and TRBJ2-1; 12 positions match TRBD2. J gave up 6 bases and V 1 base, and 7 bases lay outside the gene matches. CDR3 size: 17 residues. CDR1 is SGHVS, CDR2 FQNEAQ, per germline. The CDR3 reads CASSLGASGGAFNEQFF. Written as DNA, the CDR3 is TGTGCCAGCAGCTTAGGGGCTAGCGGGGGGGCTTTCAATGAGCAGTTCTTC.